This entry concerns a single T cell receptor (beta chain). This specimen belongs to a study of control samples from healthy donors and cancer patients. Assay used: immunoSEQ multiplex PCR; TCRdb lists only in-frame clones, some missing. Of fewer than 85,000 clones in the sample, around 89% were seen once. In germline, CDR1 is LNHDA, CDR2 SQIVND (reference sequence). Trimming took off 5 bases at V and 3 bases at J, with 10 bases between the two ends. The CDR3 is 13 amino acids. The chain has TRBV19 and TRBJ1-1; D possibly corresponds to TRBD1 (5 bases). Sequenced input: blood. This clonotype was sampled from a man in his forties or fifties in good health. DNA of the CDR3: TGTGCCAGTAGTGAGCAGGGATACACTGAAGCTTTCTTT. Protein product: CASSEQGYTEAFF. Full variable domain (rest looked up from reference TRBV19 and TRBJ1-1): DGGITQSPKYLFRKEGQNVTLSCEQNLNHDAMYWYRQDPGQGLRLIYYSQIVNDFQKGDIAEGYSVSREKKESFPLTVTSAQKNPTAFYLCASSEQGYTEAFFGQGTRLTVV.